These 30 T cell receptor beta chains originate from one sample sequenced in a study of graft-versus-host responses after intestinal transplantation. Generated by immunoSEQ multiplex PCR, the TCRdb table keeps only in-frame clones and is missing some. This sample has 13,000 or so clones, with about 36% found just once. Specimen: alloreactive CD4+ T cells from a mixed lymphocyte reaction culture, collected before intestinal transplant. Subset of the sample: CFSE-low proliferating T cells sorted from approximately six-day pre-transplant mixed lymphocyte reaction (GvH or HvG direction). The receptor source for this set is a human patient who received an intestinal transplant.

In DNA, the CDR3 is TGTGCCAGCTCCCCCTTACCGACAACAATGAACACTGAAGCTTTCTTT. It specifies CASSPLPTTMNTEAFF. The chain links TRBV18 to TRBJ1-1; D is unclear. The CDR3 spans 16 residues. Germline V gives CDR1 KGHSH, CDR2 LQKENI. The V end was cut by 6 bases, the J end by 0 bases, with 17 bases between.

This clone was seen a few times. V and J are TRBV5-1 and TRBJ2-3; 12 bases match TRBD2. This CDR3 has 16 amino acids. The germline CDR1 and CDR2 sequences are SGHRS and YFSETQ. V shed 4 bases and J 3 bases; nucleotides not matched to a gene: 6. In DNA, the CDR3 is TGCGCCAGCAGCCTCGGACTAGCGGGGTTGACAGATACGCAGTATTTT. It is translated as CASSLGLAGLTDTQYF.

Only a few counts were recorded for this clone. The chain has TRBV18 and TRBJ1-1; D possibly corresponds to TRBD1 (5 bases). Germline V gene lookup returns CDR1 KGHSH and CDR2 LQKENI. CDR3 size: 13 residues. V was clipped by 2 bases and J by 4 bases, with 8 bases between them. The chain's CDR3 is CASSPYRGTEAFF. The CDR3 DNA is TGTGCCAGCTCACCATATAGGGGCACTGAAGCTTTCTTT.

The chain has TRBV18 and TRBJ2-7; perhaps TRBD1 as D (6 bases). The CDR3 has 13 residues. Germline V lookup: CDR1 KGHSH, CDR2 LQKENI. Between the trimmed V and J ends, which lost 3 bases and 2 bases, there was a span of 8 bases. Written as DNA, the CDR3 is TGTGCCAGCTCACCTGACAGGACCTACGAGCAGTACTTC. Its translation is CASSPDRTYEQYF.

The CDR3 sequence: CASSFGLAGVGDEQFF. For the CDR3, the DNA is TGTGCCAGCAGTTTCGGACTAGCGGGGGTGGGTGATGAGCAGTTCTTC. The rearrangement links TRBV27 to TRBJ2-1, with 13 bases matching TRBD2. The CDR3 covers 16 residues. V lost 3 bases to trimming and J lost 8 bases; unmatched junction nucleotides: 7. The germline V gene has CDR1 MNHEY and CDR2 SMNVEV (reference sequence).

The chain employs TRBV10-3 and TRBJ2-3; 8 bases match TRBD1. Germline CDR1 reads ENHRY; CDR2 reads SYGVKD. J was trimmed by 3 bases and V by 3 bases; bases with no gene match: 11. The CDR3 has 17 amino acids. The CDR3 sequence: CAISERTGSLRTDTQYF. DNA for the CDR3: TGTGCCATCAGTGAACGGACAGGGTCTTTAAGGACAGATACGCAGTATTTT.

J is TRBJ1-2 and V is TRBV5-1; D perhaps matches TRBD1 (6 bases). The germline V gene has CDR1 SGHRS and CDR2 YFSETQ. Trimming took 5 bases from V and 0 from J, leaving 8 bases between them. This CDR3 is 13 amino acids long. In DNA form, the CDR3 reads TGCGCCAGCAGTCAGGGGTCTAACTATGGCTACACCTTC. This translates into CASSQGSNYGYTF. Supplemented by reference TRBV5-1 and TRBJ1-2, the full variable domain reads KAGVTQTPRYLIKTRGQQVTLSCSPISGHRSVSWYQQTPGQGLQFLFEYFSETQRNKGNFPGRFSGRQFSNSRSEMNVSTLELGDSALYLCASSQGSNYGYTFGSGTRLTVV.

The chain carries TRBV5-1 and TRBJ1-4; TRBD1 matches 7 bases. This CDR3 region has 12 residues. Germline V gives CDR1 SGHRS, CDR2 YFSETQ. V lost 5 bases and J lost 8; bases outside the gene matches: 3. In DNA form, the CDR3 reads TGCGCCAGCAGTCCGGGACAGGAAAAACTGTTTTTT. Translated: CASSPGQEKLFF. The full variable domain, rest sourced from reference TRBV5-1 and TRBJ1-4, is KAGVTQTPRYLIKTRGQQVTLSCSPISGHRSVSWYQQTPGQGLQFLFEYFSETQRNKGNFPGRFSGRQFSNSRSEMNVSTLELGDSALYLCASSPGQEKLFFGSGTQLSVL.

The chain is built from TRBV4-1 and TRBJ2-5; perhaps TRBD2 as D (6 bases). Germline V CDR1 and CDR2: MGHRA, YSYEKL. This CDR3 has 15 residues. The germline V and J ends were trimmed by 1 base and 2 bases, with 11 bases remaining between them. This CDR3 reads CASSQGDFKQETQYF. CDR3 sequence (DNA): TGCGCCAGCAGCCAAGGGGACTTCAAGCAAGAGACCCAGTACTTC.

V gene TRBV18 combines with J gene TRBJ2-5; 7 bases map to TRBD2. CDR3 length equals 13 residues. J lost 5 bases, V lost 2 bases, and 2 bases had no gene match. The germline V gene has CDR1 KGHSH and CDR2 LQKENI. The CDR3 coding sequence is TGTGCCAGCTCACCAGCGGGGGTTGAGACCCAGTACTTC. Protein product: CASSPAGVETQYF.

The genes are TRBV9 and TRBJ2-1; D possibly corresponds to TRBD2 (6 bases). Trimming pared 4 bases from V and 0 bases from J, leaving 17 bases between. CDR3 length: 17 amino acids. CDR1 is SGDLS and CDR2 is YYNGEE in the germline V gene. This CDR3 is CASSPYWGVSSYNEQFF. In DNA, the CDR3 is TGTGCCAGCAGCCCCTACTGGGGGGTGAGCTCCTACAATGAGCAGTTCTTC.

The chain recombines TRBV13 with TRBJ1-1; D call uncertain. Per the germline V gene, CDR1 is PRHDT and CDR2 is FYEKMQ (reference sequence). V was clipped by 5 bases and J by 4 bases, with 17 bases between them. This CDR3 is 15 amino acids long. DNA for the CDR3: TGTGCCAGCAGCCCCCCCCCTGGCCGCCTCACTGAAGCTTTCTTT. This codes for CASSPPPGRLTEAFF. The full variable domain, with the rest looked up from reference TRBV13 and TRBJ1-1, is AAGVIQSPRHLIKEKRETATLKCYPIPRHDTVYWYQQGPGQDPQFLISFYEKMQSDKGSIPDRFSAQQFSDYHSELNMSSLELGDSALYFCASSPPPGRLTEAFFGQGTRLTVV.

This clone was seen only a few times. The chain has TRBV7-8 and TRBJ1-2, with 7 bases lining up with TRBD1. V was pared by 5 bases and J by 7 bases, with 13 bases of the junction left unmatched. The CDR3 length is 15 residues. Germline values: CDR1 SGHVS, CDR2 FQNEAQ. CDR3 DNA: TGTGCCAGCAGCCCTGCCAGGGGGGAAAATGGTGGCTACACCTTC. Protein: CASSPARGENGGYTF.

This chain uses TRBV4-3 with TRBJ1-5; the match to TRBD1 covers 7 bases. Germline V CDR1 and CDR2: LGHNA, YSLEER. The CDR3 has 16 residues. With V trimmed by 1 base and J by 5 bases, 8 bases remained unmatched. The CDR3 sequence is CASSQVAVTGYQPQHF. The DNA of the CDR3 is TGCGCCAGCAGCCAAGTCGCCGTGACAGGGTATCAGCCCCAGCATTTT.

This clone was picked up a small number of times. The rearrangement links TRBV7-2 to TRBJ1-1; D uncertain. Looked up from germline, CDR1 is SGHTA and CDR2 is FQGNSA. This CDR3 comprises 13 residues. Trimming stripped 3 bases from V and 5 bases from J, with 10 bases between. The CDR3, as DNA: TGTGCCAGCAGCTTTTCGAGGGTAACTGAAGCTTTCTTT. Amino acid sequence: CASSFSRVTEAFF.

The V call is TRBV18, the J call TRBJ1-2, with TRBD1 matching 8 bases. Germline V CDR1 and CDR2: KGHSH, LQKENI. This CDR3 is built from 15 residues. The V segment lost 3 bases and the J segment 2 bases; nucleotides outside the gene matches: 5. CDR3 region: CASSPGTGYNYGYTF. CDR3 bases: TGTGCCAGCTCACCCGGGACAGGTTACAACTATGGCTACACCTTC.

In this sample, this clone turned up a few times. The rearrangement links TRBV7-2 to TRBJ1-2, with a weak D call TRBD1 (5 bases). V lost 2 bases and J lost 4, with 14 bases in between. In germline, CDR1 is SGHTA, CDR2 FQGNSA. The length of the CDR3 is 15 residues. The CDR3 loop reads CASSLWGQGFYGYTF. CDR3 coding DNA: TGTGCCAGCAGCTTATGGGGTCAGGGATTCTATGGCTACACCTTC. Full variable domain (outside the CDR3, taken from reference TRBV7-2 and TRBJ1-2): GAGVSQSPSNKVTEKGKDVELRCDPISGHTALYWYRQSLGQGLEFLIYFQGNSAPDKSGLPSDRFSAERTGGSVSTLTIQRTQQEDSAVYLCASSLWGQGFYGYTFGSGTRLTVV.

The chain employs TRBV19 and TRBJ1-2; 9 bases align to TRBD1. The V gene end was trimmed by 5 bases and the J gene end by 5 bases; junction bases not matched to a gene: 6. The CDR3 runs 14 residues. Germline-derived CDR1 and CDR2 are LNHDA and SQIVND (reference sequence). CDR3 region: CASSPNGQGYGYTF. The CDR3 DNA is TGTGCCAGTAGTCCCAATGGACAGGGGTATGGCTACACCTTC.

This clone was seen a few times. The chain uses TRBV5-1 and TRBJ1-3, with D uncertain. This CDR3 has 17 residues. The germline V gene encodes CDR1 SGHRS and CDR2 YFSETQ. The germline V and J ends were trimmed by 0 bases and 0 bases, with 13 bases remaining between them. In nucleotides, the CDR3 is TGCGCCAGCAGCTTGGATGGCAGTGAAAACTCTGGAAACACCATATATTTT. Translated, it gives CASSLDGSENSGNTIYF.

V gene TRBV6-5 combines with J gene TRBJ2-1; TRBD1 is a possible D gene (6 bases). Per germline, CDR1 MNHEY and CDR2 SVGAGI. CDR3 size: 14 residues. V was clipped by 4 bases and J by 12 bases, with 19 bases between them. The CDR3 DNA is TGTGCCAGCAGTTTCAATAGACAGGTTCTAGGGCAGTTCTTC. Residues: CASSFNRQVLGQFF.

By sample share, this clone is medium-sized. The chain combines TRBV12-5 with TRBJ1-3; 7 nucleotides align to TRBD1. Trimming removed 6 bases from V and 6 bases from J; junction bases left unmatched: 5. The CDR3 has 13 residues. From germline, CDR1 is LGHNT and CDR2 FRNRAP. The CDR3 region has the DNA TGTGCTAGTGGACAACAGGGGACAAACACCATATATTTT. Protein product: CASGQQGTNTIYF.

The V and J genes are TRBV7-2 and TRBJ2-7; TRBD2 aligns across 13 bases. J gave up 6 bases and V 3 bases, and 5 bases lay outside the gene matches. Germline loops: CDR1 SGHTA, CDR2 FQGNSA. This CDR3 has 15 residues. Here the CDR3 DNA reads TGTGCCAGCAGCTTTCGACTAGCGGGGGGCGGCGAGCAGTACTTC. Its translation: CASSFRLAGGGEQYF. Using reference TRBV7-2 and TRBJ2-7 for the parts outside the CDR3, the full variable domain is GAGVSQSPSNKVTEKGKDVELRCDPISGHTALYWYRQSLGQGLEFLIYFQGNSAPDKSGLPSDRFSAERTGGSVSTLTIQRTQQEDSAVYLCASSFRLAGGGEQYFGPGTRLTVT.

The chain uses TRBV7-7 and TRBJ2-6; weak D call: TRBD1 (6 bases). CDR3 size: 17 residues. CDR1 is SSHAT and CDR2 is FNYEAQ in the germline V gene (reference sequence). V was cut by 5 bases and J by 4 bases, with 18 bases left in between. The CDR3 loop is CASSPSQGTAGANVLTF. The CDR3, as DNA: TGTGCCAGCAGCCCCTCCCAGGGGACGGCGGGGGCCAACGTCCTGACTTTC.

This sequence joins TRBV5-8 and TRBJ2-7, with TRBD2 identical over 9 bases. V dropped 1 base and J dropped 6; count of bases not matched to a gene: 8. There are 15 residues in the CDR3. CDR1 and CDR2 (germline): SGHTS, YDEGEE. The CDR3 here is CASSLWRGGLGEQYF. The CDR3 DNA reads as TGTGCCAGCAGCTTGTGGCGGGGGGGGTTAGGCGAGCAGTACTTC.

The chain couples TRBV4-3 to TRBJ2-7; 7 bases are shared with TRBD1. There are 15 residues in the CDR3. The V gene's germline CDR1 is LGHNA and CDR2 YSLEER. The V segment lost 0 bases and the J segment 2 bases; nucleotides outside the gene matches: 4. The CDR3 reads CASSQEQGNPYEQYF. The CDR3, as DNA: TGCGCCAGCAGCCAAGAACAGGGGAATCCCTACGAGCAGTACTTC.

This clone was recorded only once. The chain is built from TRBV6-5 and TRBJ1-2, with 7 positions matching TRBD1. Trimming cost V 6 bases and J 4 bases; bases outside gene matches: 8. From germline, CDR1 is MNHEY and CDR2 SVGAGI. CDR3 size: 14 residues. CDR3 DNA: TGTGCCAGCAGACCTCAGACAGGGCTCTATGGCTACACCTTC. Translation: CASRPQTGLYGYTF.

The chain combines TRBV19 with TRBJ2-5; weak D call: TRBD2 (5 bases). The DNA end is more similar to TRBJ2-7, so the J call may be wrong. This CDR3 is 14 amino acids long. Germline V lookup: CDR1 LNHDA, CDR2 SQIVND (reference sequence). The CDR3 DNA sequence: TGTGCCAGTAGTATAGCTCGGGGTTCCTACGAGCAGTACTTC. Protein: CASSIARGSYEQYF.

The chain joins TRBV7-2 to TRBJ2-1; possibly TRBD1 for D (7 bases). The CDR3 covers 15 residues. Trimming stripped 5 bases from V and 8 bases from J, with 19 bases between. Germline loops: CDR1 SGHTA, CDR2 FQGNSA. CDR3 DNA sequence: TGTGCCAGCAGCACCAGACAGGGAGGAGTGTATGAGCAGTTCTTC. This codes for CASSTRQGGVYEQFF.

The rearrangement uses TRBV4-3 and TRBJ2-3, with TRBD2 matching 10 bases. J lost 5 bases, V lost 0 bases, and 8 bases had no gene match. The CDR3 sequence is 17 residues long. The V gene's germline CDR1 is LGHNA and CDR2 YSLEER. The DNA for the CDR3 is TGCGCCAGCAGCCAAGAAGCGAGCGGGGGGGCCGGAGATACGCAGTATTTT. Its translation: CASSQEASGGAGDTQYF.

The V call is TRBV18, the J call TRBJ2-3, with 13 bases that match TRBD2. Germline V lookup: CDR1 KGHSH, CDR2 LQKENI. The V segment lost 5 bases and the J segment 0 bases; nucleotides outside the gene matches: 2. This CDR3 region has 16 residues. The CDR3 reads CASSSGLAGSTDTQYF. The CDR3 bases are TGTGCCAGCTCATCGGGACTAGCGGGAAGCACAGATACGCAGTATTTT.